This T cell receptor (beta chain) was sequenced during a study of T cells in Graves' hyperthyroidism and ophthalmopathy. Whole-study context: The blood sample was taken at first diagnosis, before treatment began.

The CDR3 consists of 13 residues. Germline V lookup: CDR1 SGDLS, CDR2 YYNGEE. V dropped 4 bases and J dropped 3 bases, with 10 bases sitting between them. Researchers amplified the TCR beta CDR3 regions from RNA transcripts. TCR CDR3 underwent first-round RT-PCR with the HTBI primer set. One entry per CDR3 protein, called by TCRdb with MiXCR from the multiplex PCR reads. The sample shows about 840,000 distinct CDR3 sequences, around 39% of them seen only once. This clonotype was seen many times. V gene TRBV9 combines with J gene TRBJ1-1, with D unresolved. The sample taken for sequencing was blood. The TCR originated in a man between 18 and 29 years old with Graves' hyperthyroidism. CDR3 DNA sequence: TGTGCCAGCAGCTCCCGACAAGACACTGAAGCTTTCTTT. Protein product: CASSSRQDTEAFF. Together with reference TRBV9 and TRBJ1-1, the CDR3 gives the full variable domain: DSGVTQTPKHLITATGQRVTLRCSPRSGDLSVYWYQQSLDQGLQFLIQYYNGEERAKGNILERFSAQQFPDLHSELNLSSLELGDSALYFCASSSRQDTEAFFGQGTRLTVV.